The TCR beta chain under discussion was sequenced for a study of T cell responses to AZD1222 COVID-19 vaccine. Study summary: Analyses pooled second doses at about 4 or about 12 weeks.

Libraries were prepared by immunoSEQ multiplex PCR; TCRdb keeps only in-frame clonotypes and omits some of them. Of around 110,000 clones listed, roughly 90% are singletons. Remarks on this clone: Antigen: not known.

Study-wide results and caveats: Only a handful of AZD1222 recipients were seropositive at baseline.

The clonotype comes from an adult in good health. This specimen was peripheral blood, taken on day 0 of AZD1222 vaccination.

The CDR3 spells CSVARRGTPRNTEAFF. In DNA form, the CDR3 reads TGCAGCGTTGCCCGCCGTGGCACTCCCCGAAACACTGAAGCTTTCTTT. The J gene is TRBJ1-1, the V gene TRBV29-1; no clear D gene. From germline, CDR1 is SQVTM and CDR2 ANQGSEA. CDR3 length: 16 residues. Trimming removed 4 bases at V and 2 bases at J, with 20 bases between.